The rows below give T cell receptor beta chains drawn from one sample of a study of cytomegalovirus exposure and HLA in healthy donors. Data came from immunoSEQ multiplex PCR; TCRdb stores just in-frame clones and leaves some out. This sample has under 300,000 clones, with 75% to 85% found just once. The sample comprised PBMCs. The receptors originated from a woman in her fifties or sixties in good health and CMV-seropositive. CDR3s include the opening cysteine and the closing phenylalanine or tryptophan. D genes are given only for firm matches. Not every row has a clone size; where given, it reads once, few, many or a size class.

size	J	V	D	DNA	CDR3
few	TRBJ1-2	TRBV6-6	TRBD1	TGTGCCAGCAGCAGAGGACTACAGGGGGCGAAGGGCTACACCTTC	CASSRGLQGAKGYTF
NA	TRBJ2-3	TRBV11-3	NA	TGTGCCAGCAGTGGTCGCGGGAACACAGATACGCAGTATTTT	CASSGRGNTDTQYF
few	TRBJ1-1	TRBV4-1	TRBD1	TGCGCCAGCAGCGTAATACAGGGGGCGACTGAAGCTTTCTTT	CASSVIQGATEAFF
once	TRBJ1-1	TRBV11-2	NA	TGTGCCAGCAGCTTAGATCTTTCCACGGGAGCTTTCTTT	CASSLDLSTGAFF
NA	TRBJ1-1	TRBV5-4	NA	TGTGCCAGCAGCTTGGCCCCGGCGGGTATGAACACTGAAGCTTTCTTT	CASSLAPAGMNTEAFF
NA	TRBJ2-2	TRBV6-1	TRBD2	TGTGCCAGCAGTGAACTAGCGGGAGTGGCCGGGGAGCTGTTTTTT	CASSELAGVAGELFF
few	TRBJ1-4	TRBV2	NA	TGTGCCAGCAGTGAAGGTTTAGCGAGGGAGAATGAAAAACTGTTTTTT	CASSEGLARENEKLFF
NA	TRBJ1-5	TRBV28	TRBD1	TGTGCCACCCACAGGGGTCAGAGCAATCAGCCCCAGCATTTT	CATHRGQSNQPQHF
NA	TRBJ2-4	TRBV9	NA	TGTGCCAGCAGCCAATGGGACTCGCCCCACAGTCAGTACTTC	CASSQWDSPHSQYF
once	TRBJ1-1	TRBV5-1	NA	TGCGCCAGCAGCGCGGAGCGGGGGGAGACTGAAGCTTTCTTT	CASSAERGETEAFF
NA	TRBJ1-1	TRBV10-3	TRBD1	TGTGCCACCCGGGACAGGGAGAACACTGAAGCTTTCTTT	CATRDRENTEAFF
NA	TRBJ2-5	TRBV6-1	TRBD2	TGTGCCAGCGCGGGAGACTTCCAAGAGACCCAGTACTTC	CASAGDFQETQYF
NA	TRBJ2-1	TRBV4-1	TRBD1	TGCGCCAGCAGCCAAGATCCGGACAGGACAGGGTCGAATGAGCAGTTCTTC	CASSQDPDRTGSNEQFF
NA	TRBJ2-7	TRBV4-1	NA	TGCGCCAGCAGCCAACATCTTCGGGAGTTCGGGGAGCAGTACTTC	CASSQHLREFGEQYF
NA	TRBJ1-2	TRBV12-2	NA	TGTGCAAGTCGTCCTTGGACAGGTGGAAACTATGGCTACACCTTC	CASRPWTGGNYGYTF
NA	TRBJ2-7	TRBV6-5	TRBD1	TGTGCCAGCAGTCGGGACAGTTACTACGAGCAGTACTTC	CASSRDSYYEQYF
NA	TRBJ1-1	TRBV15	NA	TGTGCCACCCGGAAAGGGCAGGGGATGACTGAAGCTTTCTTT	CATRKGQGMTEAFF
NA	TRBJ2-3	TRBV9	NA	TGTGCCAGCAGCGTAGATGGAGGGCAGGTGGATACGCAGTATTTT	CASSVDGGQVDTQYF
once	TRBJ2-5	TRBV2	NA	TGTGCCAGCAGCCCGTATAGAGAAGAGACCCAGTACTTC	CASSPYREETQYF
NA	TRBJ2-7	TRBV2	NA	TGTGCCAGCAGTGAATTAGGAGGGAACTCCTACGAGCAGTACTTC	CASSELGGNSYEQYF
NA	TRBJ1-1	TRBV14	NA	TGTGCCAGCAGCCAAGTCAGGACAGAAGCTTTCTTT	CASSQVRTEAFF
NA	TRBJ2-1	TRBV14	TRBD2	TGTGCCAGCAGCCGAACTAGCGGGAGGGACAATGAGCAGTTCTTC	CASSRTSGRDNEQFF
NA	TRBJ2-3	TRBV6-6	NA	TGTGCCAGCAGCCCGACTATCCTCACAGATACGCAGTATTTT	CASSPTILTDTQYF
few	TRBJ2-7	TRBV4-2	NA	TGTGCCAGCAGCCAAGAGGTCCTAGCGAGAGCCTACGAGCAGTACTTC	CASSQEVLARAYEQYF
NA	TRBJ2-7	TRBV5-4	TRBD1	TGTGCCAGCAGCTTGGACAGACAGGGGGCGAACTACGAGCAGTACTTC	CASSLDRQGANYEQYF
NA	TRBJ1-5	TRBV19	TRBD1	TGTGCCAGTAGTACGGGACAGGGGATTCAGCCCCAGCATTTT	CASSTGQGIQPQHF
NA	TRBJ2-7	TRBV25-1	TRBD2	TGTGCCAGCAGTGCCTGGACTAGCGGGAGTCTGTACGAGCAGTACTTC	CASSAWTSGSLYEQYF
NA	TRBJ2-3	TRBV2	TRBD2	TGTGCCAGCGGAGGACCCGCTAGCGGGGGGGGGACGCAGTATTTT	CASGGPASGGGTQYF
few	TRBJ1-1	TRBV5-1	NA	TGCGCCAGCAGCGCGTGGACAGAGAACACTGAAGCTTTCTTT	CASSAWTENTEAFF
NA	TRBJ2-5	TRBV30	NA	TGTGCCTGGAGTCGGGCAGGGGCGGGTCGTGAGACCCAGTACTTC	CAWSRAGAGRETQYF
NA	TRBJ1-4	TRBV9	NA	TGTGCCAGCAGCGTACCCCAGGAGGGCCCTAATGAAAAACTGTTTTTT	CASSVPQEGPNEKLFF
once	TRBJ1-5	TRBV6-5	TRBD1	TGTGCCAGCAGCCCTGACGGACAGGGGAATCAGCCCCAGCATTTT	CASSPDGQGNQPQHF
few	TRBJ1-5	TRBV30	NA	TGTGCCTGGTCGGAACGGGGGGGTTTGTTGAACAATCAGCCCCAGCATTTT	CAWSERGGLLNNQPQHF
once	TRBJ2-7	TRBV9	NA	TGTGCCAGCAGCGTAGCTCTAGGGAAGTCGGAGGGCGAGCAGTACTTC	CASSVALGKSEGEQYF
NA	TRBJ2-7	TRBV5-4	TRBD2	TGTGCCAGCAGCCTGTATGGGGCTAGCGGGAGTTACGAGCAGTACTTC	CASSLYGASGSYEQYF
NA	TRBJ2-7	TRBV5-1	NA	TGCGCCAGCAGCTTGAAGGTCGCTAGCTCTGATGAGCAGTACTTC	CASSLKVASSDEQYF
NA	TRBJ2-7	TRBV7-9	TRBD1	TGTGCCAGCAGCCGGGCGGGTTACAGGGGGCCCTACGAGCAGTACTTC	CASSRAGYRGPYEQYF
NA	TRBJ2-2	TRBV5-6	TRBD1	TGTGCCAGCAGTACTGACAGGGGACGGCTTGGGGAGCTGTTTTTT	CASSTDRGRLGELFF
NA	TRBJ2-2	TRBV5-1	TRBD1	TGCGCCACCGGGACAGGGGATGGCACCGGGGAGCTGTTTTTT	CATGTGDGTGELFF
NA	TRBJ2-3	TRBV4-1	TRBD2	TGCGCCAGCAGCCAAGATTTGCTAGCGGGAGGGGTGGATACGCAGTATTTT	CASSQDLLAGGVDTQYF
once	TRBJ1-2	TRBV6-1	NA	TGTGCCAGCAGGAGGGTGCAGGGGACGTTCGGCTACACCTTC	CASRRVQGTFGYTF
NA	TRBJ1-2	TRBV19	NA	TGTGCCAGTAGCCCCGGAGGCCTAACTAACTATGGCTACACCTTC	CASSPGGLTNYGYTF
NA	TRBJ1-2	TRBV7-2	NA	TGTGCCAGCAGCTTAAAGCCGACAGGACTCACCTATGGCTACACCTTC	CASSLKPTGLTYGYTF
NA	TRBJ2-7	TRBV18	NA	TGTGCCAGCTCACTCCCTAGTGGGTGGGAGCAGTACTTC	CASSLPSGWEQYF
NA	TRBJ2-1	TRBV5-1	NA	TGCGCCAGCAGCCCCCGGGGTAAAGCGGACAATGAGCAGTTCTTC	CASSPRGKADNEQFF
NA	TRBJ2-1	TRBV27	TRBD2	TGTGCCAGCAGTTTAGGGAGCGGGAGAAGCTACAATGAGCAGTTCTTC	CASSLGSGRSYNEQFF
once	TRBJ2-2	TRBV5-1	TRBD2	TGCGCCAGCAGCTTGATACTCCGGGACTATTTACGGAGGACCGGGGAGCTGTTTTTT	CASSLILRDYLRRTGELFF
NA	TRBJ1-1	TRBV15	NA	TGTGCCACCAGCAGAGGGGGGGGCACTGAAGCTTTCTTT	CATSRGGGTEAFF
NA	TRBJ1-2	TRBV4-2	NA	TGTGCCAGCAGCCAAGAGGGGCCAGCACCCTATGGCTACACCTTC	CASSQEGPAPYGYTF
NA	TRBJ2-1	TRBV5-6	TRBD2	TGTGCCAGCAGCTCCCGACTAGCGGGAGGGGGGTTCGCCTACAATGAGCAGTTCTTC	CASSSRLAGGGFAYNEQFF
NA	TRBJ1-1	TRBV7-9	NA	TGTGCCAGCAGCTTAGATACGGGGAAGTACACTGAAGCTTTCTTT	CASSLDTGKYTEAFF
once	TRBJ1-2	TRBV16	NA	TGTGCCAGCAGCCAAGAAGACATCCACTATGGCTACACCTTC	CASSQEDIHYGYTF